This T cell receptor beta chain originates from a study of blood T cell repertoires in COVID-19. Study as a whole: Samples representing acute and convalescent COVID-19 were sourced from the United States, Italy and Spain. In each case, the material was cDNA or gDNA derived from T cells, B-cell-depleted T cells, or PBMCs.

In the study's own analysis: Nucleated cell counts were estimated from reference gene primer amplification. Sequenced by immunoSEQ multiplex PCR; TCRdb stores in-frame clones only, minus some. V, J and clone size are taken as reported in that table, and D and trimming were inferred from the DNA itself. This table has 250,000 to 350,000 clones, 80% to 95% appearing once. Living in about two dozen US areas, the participants were between roughly 18 and 90 years of age. The CDR3 length is 17 residues. Germline V lookup: CDR1 MNHEY, CDR2 SVGEGT. Deletions cut 4 bases from V and 4 bases from J, with 20 bases between.

The J gene is TRBJ1-5, the V gene TRBV6-2 or TRBV6-3; D unclear. This receptor was taken from a woman aged 25 to 39 who had recovered from COVID-19. Sequenced sample: PBMCs or T cells enriched from blood (not recorded which). CDR3 bases: TGTGCCAGCAGTTTAGCCCCTTCGGGGAGTGGAAATCAGCCCCAGCATTTT. It codes for CASSLAPSGSGNQPQHF.